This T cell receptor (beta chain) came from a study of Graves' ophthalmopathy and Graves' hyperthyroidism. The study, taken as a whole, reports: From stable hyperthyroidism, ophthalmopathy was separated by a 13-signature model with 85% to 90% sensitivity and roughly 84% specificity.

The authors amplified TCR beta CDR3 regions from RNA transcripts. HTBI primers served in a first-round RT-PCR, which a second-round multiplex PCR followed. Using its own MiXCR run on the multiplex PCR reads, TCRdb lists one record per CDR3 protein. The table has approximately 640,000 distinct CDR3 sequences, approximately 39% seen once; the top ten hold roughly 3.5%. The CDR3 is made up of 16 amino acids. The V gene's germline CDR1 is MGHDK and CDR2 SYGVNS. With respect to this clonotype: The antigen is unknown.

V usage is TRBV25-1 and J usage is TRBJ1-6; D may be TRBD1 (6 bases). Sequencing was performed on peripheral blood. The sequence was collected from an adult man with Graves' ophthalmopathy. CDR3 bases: TGTGCTAGAGATGGTCTCGGGGGGCCCGGGAATTCACCCCTCCACTTT. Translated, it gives CARDGLGGPGNSPLHF.